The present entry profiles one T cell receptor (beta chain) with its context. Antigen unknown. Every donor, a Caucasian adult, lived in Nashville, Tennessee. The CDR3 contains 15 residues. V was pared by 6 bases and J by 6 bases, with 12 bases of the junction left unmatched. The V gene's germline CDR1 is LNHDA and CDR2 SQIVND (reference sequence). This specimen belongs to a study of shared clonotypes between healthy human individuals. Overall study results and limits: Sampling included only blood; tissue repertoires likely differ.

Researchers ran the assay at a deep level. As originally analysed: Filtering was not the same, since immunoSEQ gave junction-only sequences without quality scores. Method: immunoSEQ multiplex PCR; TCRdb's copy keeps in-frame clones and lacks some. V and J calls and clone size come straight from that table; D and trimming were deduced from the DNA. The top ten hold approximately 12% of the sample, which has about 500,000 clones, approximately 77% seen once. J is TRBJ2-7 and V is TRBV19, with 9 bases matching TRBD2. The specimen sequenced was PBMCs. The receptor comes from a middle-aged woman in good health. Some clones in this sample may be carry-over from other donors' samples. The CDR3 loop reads CASSLRLAGTSEQYF. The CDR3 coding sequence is TGTGCCAGTAGCCTCCGCCTAGCGGGAACCTCCGAGCAGTACTTC.